The present T cell receptor beta chain was sequenced within a study of CD8 T cells in ankylosing spondylitis. The CDR3 spans 13 residues. Trimming shortened V by 6 bases and J by 10 bases, and 18 bases separated the two germline ends. The germline V gene encodes CDR1 ENHRY and CDR2 SYGVKD. Preparation of TCR beta libraries was done by quantitative 5'-RACE with molecular barcodes. TCRdb re-called the 5' RACE reads with MiXCR, one entry per CDR3 protein. The sample has 250,000 to 300,000 distinct CDR3 sequences; around 20% are singletons. The chain couples TRBV10-3 to TRBJ1-1; tentative D call: TRBD1 (5 bases). The sequencing input was blood, either unsorted or a sorted T cell fraction (not recorded which). The TCR comes from a male donor with ankylosing spondylitis or in good health (not recorded which). The CDR3 sequence is CAISRDQLSGAFF. The CDR3 coding sequence is TGTGCCATCAGCCGGGACCAACTCTCTGGAGCTTTCTTT.